The present TCR beta chain was sequenced within a study of regulatory T cells in long-lasting Graves disease. Overall study context: Persistent cases were those of Graves' disease that involved over 5 years of antithyroid drugs with positive TSH receptor antibodies.

The CDR3 covers 14 residues. J gave up 10 bases and V 6 bases, and 4 bases lay outside the gene matches. Germline V gene data show CDR1 as LGHDT and CDR2 as YNNKEL (reference sequence). This clonotype was counted many times. As for time point: persistent/refractory GD, antithyroid drugs over 5 years with positive TRAb. With RNA extracted from PBMCs as input, the TCR library was made. EDTA tubes received approximately 10 milliliters of drawn peripheral blood. Arm-PCR with iRepertoire HTBI primers amplified the CDR3 regions for these TCR beta libraries. TCRdb used MiXCR to reprocess the multiplex PCR reads, holding one entry per CDR3 protein. The data contain 350,000 to 500,000 distinct CDR3 sequences, around 23% of them singletons.

The source material was peripheral blood mononuclear cells (PBMCs), sampled when the disease was refractory, from a patient treated with antithyroid drugs. The clonotype was recovered from a female donor with Graves disease. The chain employs TRBV3-1 and TRBJ1-6; 12 bases fit TRBD1. The CDR3 bases are TGTGCCAGCAGTCAGGGGACAGGGGGCTCACCCCTCCACTTT. Its protein is CASSQGTGGSPLHF.